The T cell receptor (beta chain) described here comes from a study of blood T cell repertoires in COVID-19. V was clipped by 3 bases and J by 4 bases; unmatched bases: 5. The CDR3 is 14 amino acids. CDR1 and CDR2 from the germline V gene are KGHSH and LQKENI. Sequencing was performed with immunoSEQ multiplex PCR; in TCRdb, only in-frame clones are kept and a portion is missing. The sample contains about 85,000 clones, about 91% of which appear only once. The sample was peripheral blood. The V call is TRBV18, the J call TRBJ2-5, with TRBD1 matching over 7 bases. The TCR originated in a woman of 80 years or more with acute or convalescent COVID-19. The CDR3 region is CASSPTRGLETQYF. CDR3 DNA sequence: TGTGCCAGCTCACCTACGAGGGGGCTAGAGACCCAGTACTTC.